The 5 T cell receptor beta chains below were found in one sample sequenced in a study of radiotherapy plus CTLA-4 blockade in lung cancer. The assay was immunoSEQ multiplex PCR, and TCRdb's table has in-frame clones only and misses some. This repertoire shows 120,000 or so clones, 65% to 85% found once; its top ten account for 5.2%. Sequencing used peripheral blood, obtained from a patient treated with radiotherapy plus ipilimumab. The receptor source for this set is a human donor with non-small cell lung cancer who had a partial response to radiotherapy plus ipilimumab.

V gene TRBV5-4 combines with J gene TRBJ1-1; 7 bases fit TRBD1. The CDR3 is 16 amino acids. Germline-derived CDR1 and CDR2 are SGHNT and YYREEE (reference sequence). With V trimmed by 3 bases and J by 8 bases, 16 bases remained unmatched. CDR3 nucleotides: TGTGCCAGCAGCTCGCACCACAGGGGCCCCGCGCCCGAAGCTTTCTTT. As protein: CASSSHHRGPAPEAFF.

The genes are TRBV9 and TRBJ1-3, with TRBD1 matching over 9 bases. Germline V gene sequence: CDR1 SGDLS, CDR2 YYNGEE. With 0 bases clipped from V and 0 bases from J, the junction kept 1 base outside the gene matches. The CDR3 is 16 amino acids. This CDR3 reads CASSVVDRGSGNTIYF. Written as DNA, the CDR3 is TGTGCCAGCAGCGTAGTGGACAGGGGCTCTGGAAACACCATATATTTT.

The chain joins TRBV5-1 to TRBJ1-4, with D possibly matching TRBD1 (5 bases). Trimming left V 4 bases short and J 6 bases short, with 16 bases between. CDR3 size: 15 residues. Germline V gene sequence: CDR1 SGHRS, CDR2 YFSETQ. The chain's CDR3 is CASSPSAGHDEKLFF. DNA for the CDR3: TGCGCCAGCAGCCCGTCAGCAGGACATGATGAAAAACTGTTTTTT.

The chain links TRBV6-5 to TRBJ1-1; TRBD1 might be the D (6 bases). Germline V gives CDR1 MNHEY, CDR2 SVGAGI. This CDR3 spans 16 amino acids. Trimming pared 0 bases from V and 5 bases from J, leaving 16 bases between. CDR3 loop: CASSYSRDTLGTEAFF. CDR3 bases: TGTGCCAGCAGTTACTCTAGGGACACTTTGGGTACTGAAGCTTTCTTT.

The chain combines TRBV29-1 with TRBJ2-7; 9 positions match TRBD1. The CDR3 extends over 16 amino acids. The V segment lost 3 bases and the J segment 2 bases; nucleotides outside the gene matches: 11. Germline values: CDR1 SQVTM, CDR2 ANQGSEA. DNA for the CDR3: TGCAGCGTTGAGGGGGTCGACAGGGGGGAGCCCTACGAGCAGTACTTC. This sequence encodes CSVEGVDRGEPYEQYF.